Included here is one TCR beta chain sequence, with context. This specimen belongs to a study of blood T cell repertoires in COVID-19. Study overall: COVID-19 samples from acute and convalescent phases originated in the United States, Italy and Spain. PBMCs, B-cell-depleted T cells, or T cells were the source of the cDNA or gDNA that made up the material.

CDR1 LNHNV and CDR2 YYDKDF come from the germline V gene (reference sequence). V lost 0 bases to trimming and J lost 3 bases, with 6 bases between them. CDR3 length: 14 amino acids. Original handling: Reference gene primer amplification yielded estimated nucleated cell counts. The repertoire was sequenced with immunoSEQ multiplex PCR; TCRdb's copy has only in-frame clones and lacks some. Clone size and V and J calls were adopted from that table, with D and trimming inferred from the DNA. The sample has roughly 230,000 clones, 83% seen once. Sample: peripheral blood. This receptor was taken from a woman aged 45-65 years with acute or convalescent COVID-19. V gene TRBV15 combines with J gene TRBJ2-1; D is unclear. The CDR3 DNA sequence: TGTGCCACCAGCAGAGATAGAGGCTACAATGAGCAGTTCTTC. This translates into CATSRDRGYNEQFF.